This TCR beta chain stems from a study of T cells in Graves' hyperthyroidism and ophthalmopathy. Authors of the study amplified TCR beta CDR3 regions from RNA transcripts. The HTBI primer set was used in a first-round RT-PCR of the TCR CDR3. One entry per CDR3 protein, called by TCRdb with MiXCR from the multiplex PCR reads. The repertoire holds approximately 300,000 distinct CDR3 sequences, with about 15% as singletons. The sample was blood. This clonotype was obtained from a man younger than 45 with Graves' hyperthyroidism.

Here the CDR3 DNA reads TGTGCCAGCAGCGCGGCGCCCAGCTCCTACGAGCAGTACTTC. Its protein is CASSAAPSSYEQYF. The chain links TRBV5-5 to TRBJ2-7; unclear D gene. The V and J ends lost 4 bases and 0 bases respectively, with 11 bases between them. Germline V gene lookup returns CDR1 SGHKS and CDR2 YYEKEE (reference sequence). This CDR3 is 14 amino acids long.